This T cell receptor beta chain was recorded in a study of CD8 T cells in ankylosing spondylitis. The length of the CDR3 is 13 residues. With 1 base removed from V and 6 bases from J, the gap between germline ends came to 11 bases. Germline values: CDR1 SGHDT, CDR2 YYEEEE. At least ten counts were recorded for this clonotype. TCRdb re-derived calls from the 5' RACE reads in MiXCR, one entry per CDR3 protein. The sample lists under 250,000 distinct CDR3 sequences, roughly 8.2% occurring once. The sequence came from a female donor with ankylosing spondylitis or in good health (not recorded which). Material: blood, either unsorted or a sorted T cell fraction (not recorded which). V is TRBV5-6 and J is TRBJ2-7; the D is unclear. The CDR3 here is CASSLRPTSEQYF. DNA for the CDR3: TGTGCCAGCAGCTTGCGGCCAACCTCCGAGCAGTACTTC.